This is a list of T cell receptor beta chains from one sample in a study of cytomegalovirus exposure and HLA in healthy donors. Measured with immunoSEQ multiplex PCR; TCRdb has only the in-frame clones, and not every one. The sample consists of about 140,000 clones, about 90% of them appearing once. Sequencing was done on a sample of PBMCs. The receptors derive from a woman younger than 30 in good health and CMV-seropositive. The CDR3 runs from the conserved cysteine through the conserved F or W. D genes are given only for firm matches. Where a row states a size, it is once, few, many or the class of an expanded clone; other rows omit it.

D gene,J gene,clone size,V gene,CDR3 DNA,CDR3 protein
TRBD1,TRBJ1-1,.,TRBV6-1,TGTGCCAGCAGGTTGACAGGGGCCCGTGAAGCTTTCTTT,CASRLTGAREAFF
.,TRBJ1-2,.,TRBV7-9,TGTGCCAGCAGCTTAGACAGGGTAAACTATGGCTACACCTTC,CASSLDRVNYGYTF
TRBD1,TRBJ2-1,.,TRBV6-5,TGTGCCAGCAGTCCTTGGACAGGCAAGGGGAATGAGCAGTTCTTC,CASSPWTGKGNEQFF
TRBD2,TRBJ2-7,.,TRBV28,TGTGCCAGCGTAGCGGGAGGATCCTACGAGCAGTACTTC,CASVAGGSYEQYF
TRBD2,TRBJ2-1,.,TRBV6-4,TGTGCCAGCAGTGTAGCGGGGGGGCCCGATGAGCAGTTCTTC,CASSVAGGPDEQFF
TRBD1,TRBJ2-7,.,TRBV6-1,TGTGCCTCTGGGACAGGGACGACCTCCACTCACGAGCAGTACTTC,CASGTGTTSTHEQYF
TRBD1,TRBJ1-2,.,TRBV28,TGTGCCAGCACCTCGGGACAGAGCTATGGCTACACCTTC,CASTSGQSYGYTF
.,TRBJ1-3,once,TRBV28,TGTGCCAGCAGTTTGGACTTACGCTCTGGAAACACCATATATTTT,CASSLDLRSGNTIYF
.,TRBJ1-3,once,TRBV28,TGTGCCAGCAGTCGGGGAGGAAACACCATATATTTT,CASSRGGNTIYF
.,TRBJ1-3,.,TRBV7-9,TGTGCCAGCAGCTTAGGGGCTGGGGGGGATCCAGGAAACACCATATATTTT,CASSLGAGGDPGNTIYF
.,TRBJ2-1,.,TRBV2,TGTGCCAGCAGTGATGAGGGAAGTGAGCAGTTCTTC,CASSDEGSEQFF
TRBD1,TRBJ1-2,.,TRBV9,TGTGCCAGCAGCCTAGGACAGGGGAAGTATGGCTACACCTTC,CASSLGQGKYGYTF
TRBD1,TRBJ1-1,.,TRBV27,TGTGCCAGCAGTATACACTCACAGGGGGCGAACACTGAAGCTTTCTTT,CASSIHSQGANTEAFF
.,TRBJ2-2,.,TRBV5-4,TGTGCCAGCAGCTTGGCTATAACCGGGGAGCTGTTTTTT,CASSLAITGELFF
TRBD2,TRBJ2-5,.,TRBV27,TGTGCCAGCAGTGGGGGACTAGCGGGATTGCGGCACACGGAGACCCAGTACTTC,CASSGGLAGLRHTETQYF
TRBD1,TRBJ1-3,.,TRBV7-2,TGTGCCAGCAGCCCAGGACAGGGCGGCTCTGGAAACACCATATATTTT,CASSPGQGGSGNTIYF
.,TRBJ1-3,.,TRBV5-1,TGCGCCAGCAGCTTGAGCGCAGTATCTGGAAACACCATATATTTT,CASSLSAVSGNTIYF
.,TRBJ2-2,.,TRBV6-5,TGTGCCAGCAGTTACGTCAACAGGAACACCGGGGAGCTGTTTTTT,CASSYVNRNTGELFF
.,TRBJ2-2,.,TRBV2,TGTGCCAGCAGTCACTCCACTGCCGCCCCGGTCGGGCTGTTTTTT,CASSHSTAAPVGLFF
.,TRBJ1-5,few,TRBV19,TGTGCCAGTAGTTTCCAGGGGACGTTTTATAGCAATCAGCCCCAGCATTTT,CASSFQGTFYSNQPQHF
.,TRBJ1-5,.,TRBV5-5,TGTGCCAGCAGCTTGTCTGGGGCAGGGGGCAATCAGCCCCAGCATTTT,CASSLSGAGGNQPQHF
TRBD2,TRBJ2-1,.,TRBV10-3,TGTGCCATCAGTCCCCCTAGCGGCTACAATGAGCAGTTCTTC,CAISPPSGYNEQFF
TRBD1,TRBJ2-2,once,TRBV5-1,TGCGCCAGCAGCCTTGAACCGGGACAGGGGGCCGGGGAGCTGTTTTTT,CASSLEPGQGAGELFF
.,TRBJ1-1,.,TRBV7-9,TGTGCCAGCAACCCGGTCCTGAACACTGAAGCTTTCTTT,CASNPVLNTEAFF
.,TRBJ2-3,.,TRBV20-1,TGCACAATCAATACACGGGGTACGCAGTATTTT,CTINTRGTQYF
.,TRBJ1-1,.,TRBV27,TGTGCCAGCAGGACCAGGGGCACTGAAGCTTTCTTT,CASRTRGTEAFF
.,TRBJ1-2,.,TRBV4-1,TGCGCCAGCAGCCAAGTTCCCGACAGGACCTATGGCTACACCTTC,CASSQVPDRTYGYTF
TRBD2,TRBJ2-7,.,TRBV6-6,TGTGCCAGCAGTTATGGTGGGGGACTAGGGTCCTACGAGCAGTACTTC,CASSYGGGLGSYEQYF